This is a list of T cell receptor beta chains from one sample in a study of T cell responses to AZD1222 COVID-19 vaccine. Method: immunoSEQ multiplex PCR; TCRdb's copy keeps in-frame clones and lacks some. This sample has about 160,000 clones, with just under 95% found just once. The sequences come from peripheral blood, collected on day 0 of AZD1222 vaccination. Receptor source: an adult in good health. Each CDR3 is given with its conserved first and last residue. Fields, in order: V gene, D gene, J gene, clone size, CDR3 protein, CDR3 DNA. D genes are given only for firm matches. The size of a clone is reported for some rows only, either as once, few or many, or as a class for expanded clones.

v_gene: TRBV9; d_gene: TRBD2; j_gene: TRBJ2-1; abundance: -; CDR3aa: CASSLSGSSYNEQFF; CDR3nt: TGTGCCAGCAGCCTTAGCGGGAGCTCCTACAATGAGCAGTTCTTC
v_gene: TRBV30; d_gene: -; j_gene: TRBJ1-4; abundance: -; CDR3aa: CAWSAQVDEKLFF; CDR3nt: TGTGCCTGGAGCGCCCAAGTCGATGAAAAACTGTTTTTT
v_gene: TRBV3-1/TRBV3-2; d_gene: -; j_gene: TRBJ2-7; abundance: once; CDR3aa: CASSQLGEQYF; CDR3nt: TGTGCCAGCAGCCAATTAGGCGAGCAGTACTTC
v_gene: TRBV6-1; d_gene: -; j_gene: TRBJ1-1; abundance: -; CDR3aa: CASSDGGFNTEAFF; CDR3nt: TGTGCCAGCAGTGACGGGGGCTTCAACACTGAAGCTTTCTTT
v_gene: TRBV6-5; d_gene: TRBD1; j_gene: TRBJ2-7; abundance: -; CDR3aa: CASSIAGQGAYEQYF; CDR3nt: TGTGCCAGCAGTATCGCCGGACAGGGTGCCTACGAGCAGTACTTC
v_gene: TRBV5-6; d_gene: -; j_gene: TRBJ1-6; abundance: -; CDR3aa: CASSTNPGYNSPLHF; CDR3nt: TGTGCCAGCAGCACGAACCCGGGCTATAATTCACCCCTCCACTTT
v_gene: TRBV12-3/TRBV12-4; d_gene: -; j_gene: TRBJ2-1; abundance: -; CDR3aa: CASSLAGGKFF; CDR3nt: TGTGCCAGCAGTTTAGCGGGGGGAAAGTTCTTC
v_gene: TRBV6-5; d_gene: -; j_gene: TRBJ2-2; abundance: -; CDR3aa: CASSFSRNTGELFF; CDR3nt: TGTGCCAGCAGCTTCTCCAGAAACACCGGGGAGCTGTTTTTT
v_gene: TRBV6-2/TRBV6-3; d_gene: TRBD2; j_gene: TRBJ2-7; abundance: -; CDR3aa: CASSYSPWTSGTYEQYF; CDR3nt: TGTGCCAGCAGTTACTCTCCCTGGACTAGCGGTACCTACGAGCAGTACTTC
v_gene: TRBV10-3; d_gene: -; j_gene: TRBJ1-5; abundance: -; CDR3aa: CAISPVGQPQHF; CDR3nt: TGTGCCATCAGTCCCGTCGGCCAGCCCCAGCATTTT
v_gene: TRBV3-1/TRBV3-2; d_gene: -; j_gene: TRBJ2-5; abundance: -; CDR3aa: CASSLRTRQETQYF; CDR3nt: TGTGCCAGCAGCCTCCGGACCAGACAAGAGACCCAGTACTTC
v_gene: TRBV4-3; d_gene: -; j_gene: TRBJ1-1; abundance: -; CDR3aa: CASSQGEMTNTEAFF; CDR3nt: TGCGCCAGCAGCCAAGGGGAGATGACGAACACTGAAGCTTTCTTT
v_gene: TRBV19; d_gene: -; j_gene: TRBJ2-3; abundance: -; CDR3aa: CASSIDTTGLTDTQYF; CDR3nt: TGTGCCAGTAGTATAGACACTACAGGGTTGACAGATACGCAGTATTTT
v_gene: TRBV28; d_gene: TRBD2; j_gene: TRBJ2-7; abundance: -; CDR3aa: CASSPTSFLTGEQYF; CDR3nt: TGTGCCAGCAGTCCGACTAGCTTTCTAACGGGTGAGCAGTACTTC
v_gene: TRBV7-9; d_gene: TRBD2; j_gene: TRBJ2-7; abundance: -; CDR3aa: CASSFSGGASYEQYF; CDR3nt: TGTGCCAGCAGTTTCAGCGGGGGGGCATCCTACGAGCAGTACTTC
v_gene: TRBV19; d_gene: TRBD1; j_gene: TRBJ1-3; abundance: -; CDR3aa: CASRRQGADGNTIYF; CDR3nt: TGTGCCAGTAGAAGACAGGGGGCGGATGGAAACACCATATATTTT
v_gene: TRBV12-3/TRBV12-4; d_gene: -; j_gene: TRBJ1-1; abundance: -; CDR3aa: CASSFFPGYMAFF; CDR3nt: TGTGCCAGCAGTTTTTTCCCAGGGTATATGGCTTTCTTT
v_gene: TRBV28; d_gene: -; j_gene: TRBJ1-4; abundance: -; CDR3aa: CASMGGNEKLFF; CDR3nt: TGTGCCAGCATGGGCGGTAATGAAAAACTGTTTTTT
v_gene: TRBV11-2; d_gene: -; j_gene: TRBJ2-7; abundance: -; CDR3aa: CASSLELLGVYEQYF; CDR3nt: TGTGCCAGCAGCTTAGAATTGTTGGGGGTCTACGAGCAGTACTTC
v_gene: TRBV15; d_gene: -; j_gene: TRBJ1-6; abundance: once; CDR3aa: CATSLPGRSGNSPLHF; CDR3nt: TGTGCCACCAGCCTCCCCGGCAGGTCGGGTAATTCACCCCTCCACTTT
v_gene: TRBV19; d_gene: TRBD1; j_gene: TRBJ1-2; abundance: -; CDR3aa: CASSMTGPNNYGYTF; CDR3nt: TGTGCCAGTAGTATGACAGGGCCAAATAACTATGGCTACACCTTC
v_gene: TRBV6-5; d_gene: -; j_gene: TRBJ2-2; abundance: -; CDR3aa: CASSYIGGADTGELFF; CDR3nt: TGTGCCAGCAGTTACATCGGAGGCGCCGACACCGGGGAGCTGTTTTTT
v_gene: TRBV4-1; d_gene: -; j_gene: TRBJ2-6; abundance: -; CDR3aa: CASSQGDRSSGANVLTF; CDR3nt: TGCGCCAGCAGCCAAGGCGACAGAAGCTCTGGGGCCAACGTCCTGACTTTC
v_gene: TRBV28; d_gene: -; j_gene: TRBJ1-4; abundance: -; CDR3aa: CASSSYREYNEKLFF; CDR3nt: TGTGCCAGCAGTTCCTACAGGGAGTATAATGAAAAACTGTTTTTT
v_gene: TRBV6-5; d_gene: -; j_gene: TRBJ2-7; abundance: -; CDR3aa: CASSYGGESNEQYF; CDR3nt: TGTGCCAGCAGTTACGGCGGGGAGTCGAACGAGCAGTACTTC
v_gene: TRBV14; d_gene: TRBD1; j_gene: TRBJ1-1; abundance: -; CDR3aa: CASSPDRAMAFF; CDR3nt: TGTGCCAGCAGCCCGGACAGGGCGATGGCTTTCTTT
v_gene: TRBV2; d_gene: -; j_gene: TRBJ2-4; abundance: -; CDR3aa: CARQDPAKNIQYF; CDR3nt: TGTGCCAGACAGGACCCGGCCAAAAACATTCAGTACTTC
v_gene: TRBV2; d_gene: -; j_gene: TRBJ1-1; abundance: -; CDR3aa: CASGSQVNTEAFF; CDR3nt: TGTGCCAGCGGATCGCAGGTGAACACTGAAGCTTTCTTT
v_gene: TRBV30; d_gene: TRBD1; j_gene: TRBJ1-6; abundance: -; CDR3aa: CALDRGYNSPLHF; CDR3nt: TGTGCCTTAGACAGGGGGTATAATTCACCCCTCCACTTT
v_gene: TRBV9; d_gene: -; j_gene: TRBJ1-1; abundance: -; CDR3aa: CASSGARGTEAFF; CDR3nt: TGTGCCAGCAGCGGCGCCAGGGGCACTGAAGCTTTCTTT
v_gene: TRBV27; d_gene: -; j_gene: TRBJ1-5; abundance: -; CDR3aa: CASRGEGRNQPQHF; CDR3nt: TGTGCCAGCAGAGGAGAGGGGAGGAATCAGCCCCAGCATTTT
v_gene: TRBV6-5; d_gene: -; j_gene: TRBJ1-1; abundance: -; CDR3aa: CASNRDGPMNTEAFF; CDR3nt: TGTGCCAGCAACAGAGACGGACCCATGAACACTGAAGCTTTCTTT
v_gene: TRBV6-5; d_gene: -; j_gene: TRBJ1-1; abundance: -; CDR3aa: CASSYSREVGTEAFF; CDR3nt: TGTGCCAGCAGTTACTCTAGGGAGGTAGGCACTGAAGCTTTCTTT
v_gene: TRBV2; d_gene: -; j_gene: TRBJ1-1; abundance: -; CDR3aa: CAGKALNTEAFF; CDR3nt: TGTGCCGGGAAGGCCCTGAACACTGAAGCTTTCTTT
v_gene: TRBV5-1; d_gene: -; j_gene: TRBJ1-1; abundance: -; CDR3aa: CASSLVPGMNTEAFF; CDR3nt: TGCGCCAGCAGCTTGGTTCCGGGTATGAACACTGAAGCTTTCTTT
v_gene: TRBV5-6; d_gene: -; j_gene: TRBJ2-7; abundance: -; CDR3aa: CASSLDFGTYEQYF; CDR3nt: TGTGCCAGCAGCTTGGATTTCGGCACCTACGAGCAGTACTTC
v_gene: TRBV5-8; d_gene: -; j_gene: TRBJ2-7; abundance: few; CDR3aa: CASTGGAYEQYF; CDR3nt: TGTGCCAGTACGGGGGGCGCGTACGAGCAGTACTTC
v_gene: TRBV10-3; d_gene: -; j_gene: TRBJ1-2; abundance: -; CDR3aa: CAISEEQTLYGYTF; CDR3nt: TGTGCCATCAGTGAGGAGCAGACTCTCTATGGCTACACCTTC
v_gene: TRBV14; d_gene: -; j_gene: TRBJ1-1; abundance: once; CDR3aa: CASSRGNTEAFF; CDR3nt: TGTGCCAGCAGCAGGGGTAACACTGAAGCTTTCTTT
v_gene: TRBV3-1/TRBV3-2; d_gene: TRBD2; j_gene: TRBJ2-4; abundance: -; CDR3aa: CASSWGAGGPGNIQYF; CDR3nt: TGTGCCAGCAGCTGGGGAGCGGGGGGGCCGGGAAACATTCAGTACTTC
v_gene: TRBV15; d_gene: -; j_gene: TRBJ2-3; abundance: -; CDR3aa: CATSRDMIGGSTDTQYF; CDR3nt: TGTGCCACCAGCAGAGATATGATTGGGGGTAGCACAGATACGCAGTATTTT
v_gene: TRBV19; d_gene: -; j_gene: TRBJ2-3; abundance: -; CDR3aa: CASSIDLGRLTDTQYF; CDR3nt: TGTGCCAGTAGTATAGATCTCGGCAGACTCACAGATACGCAGTATTTT
v_gene: TRBV6-5; d_gene: -; j_gene: TRBJ1-5; abundance: -; CDR3aa: CASSHGSDQPQHF; CDR3nt: TGTGCCAGCAGTCACGGGTCCGATCAGCCCCAGCATTTT
v_gene: TRBV15; d_gene: -; j_gene: TRBJ1-4; abundance: -; CDR3aa: CATTPRGPTGGTNEKLFF; CDR3nt: TGTGCCACCACCCCTAGGGGCCCCACGGGCGGAACTAATGAAAAACTGTTTTTT
v_gene: TRBV6-5; d_gene: -; j_gene: TRBJ2-7; abundance: -; CDR3aa: CASSYSTAGPYEQYF; CDR3nt: TGTGCCAGCAGTTACTCGACCGCGGGTCCCTACGAGCAGTACTTC
v_gene: TRBV6-2/TRBV6-3; d_gene: TRBD2; j_gene: TRBJ2-5; abundance: -; CDR3aa: CASGPPGGETQYF; CDR3nt: TGTGCCAGCGGCCCCCCGGGGGGTGAGACCCAGTACTTC
v_gene: TRBV3-1/TRBV3-2; d_gene: -; j_gene: TRBJ1-5; abundance: -; CDR3aa: CASSQVRGRQPQHF; CDR3nt: TGTGCCAGCAGCCAAGTCAGGGGACGTCAGCCCCAGCATTTT
v_gene: TRBV7-9; d_gene: -; j_gene: TRBJ2-7; abundance: -; CDR3aa: CASSPSSHEQYF; CDR3nt: TGTGCCAGCAGCCCCAGCTCCCACGAGCAGTACTTC
v_gene: TRBV4-1; d_gene: TRBD1; j_gene: TRBJ2-7; abundance: -; CDR3aa: CASSQATGAFSEQYF; CDR3nt: TGCGCCAGCAGCCAAGCCACAGGGGCTTTCTCCGAGCAGTACTTC